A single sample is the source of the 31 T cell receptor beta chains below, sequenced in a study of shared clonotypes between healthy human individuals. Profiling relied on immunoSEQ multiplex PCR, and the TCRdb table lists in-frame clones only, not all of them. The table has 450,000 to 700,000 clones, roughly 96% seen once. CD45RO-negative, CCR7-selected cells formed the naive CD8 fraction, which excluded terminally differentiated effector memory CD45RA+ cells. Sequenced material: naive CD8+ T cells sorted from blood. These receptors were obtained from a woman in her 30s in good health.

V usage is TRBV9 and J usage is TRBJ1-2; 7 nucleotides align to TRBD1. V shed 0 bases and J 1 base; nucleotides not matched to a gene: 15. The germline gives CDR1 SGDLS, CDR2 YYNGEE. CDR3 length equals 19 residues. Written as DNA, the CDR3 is TGTGCCAGCAGCGTAGCACCGGGACAGCCCTATGAGTTTAACTATGGCTACACCTTC. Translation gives CASSVAPGQPYEFNYGYTF.

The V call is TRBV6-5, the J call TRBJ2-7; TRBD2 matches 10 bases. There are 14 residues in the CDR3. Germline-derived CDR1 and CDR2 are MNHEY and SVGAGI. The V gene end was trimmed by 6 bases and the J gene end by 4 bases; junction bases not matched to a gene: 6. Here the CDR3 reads CASSPGTSAYEQYF. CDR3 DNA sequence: TGTGCCAGCAGCCCCGGGACTAGCGCTTACGAGCAGTACTTC.

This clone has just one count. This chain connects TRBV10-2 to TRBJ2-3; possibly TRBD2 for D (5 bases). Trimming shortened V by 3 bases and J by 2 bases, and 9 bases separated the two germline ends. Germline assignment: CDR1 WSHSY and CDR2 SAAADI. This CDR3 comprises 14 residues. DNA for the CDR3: TGCGCCAGCAGTGAAACGGGATCCACAGATACGCAGTATTTT. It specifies CASSETGSTDTQYF.

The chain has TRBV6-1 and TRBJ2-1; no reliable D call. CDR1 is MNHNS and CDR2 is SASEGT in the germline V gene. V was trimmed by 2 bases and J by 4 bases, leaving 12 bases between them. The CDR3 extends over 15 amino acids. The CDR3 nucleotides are TGTGCCAGCAGTGAAATGGCGCAGGCTTACAATGAGCAGTTCTTC. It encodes CASSEMAQAYNEQFF.

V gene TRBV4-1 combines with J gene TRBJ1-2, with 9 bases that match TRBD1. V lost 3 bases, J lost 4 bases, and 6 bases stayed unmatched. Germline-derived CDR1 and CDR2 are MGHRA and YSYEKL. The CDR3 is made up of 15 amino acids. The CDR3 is CASSHGTGLGYGYTF. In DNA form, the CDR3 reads TGCGCCAGCAGCCATGGGACAGGGCTGGGCTATGGCTACACCTTC.

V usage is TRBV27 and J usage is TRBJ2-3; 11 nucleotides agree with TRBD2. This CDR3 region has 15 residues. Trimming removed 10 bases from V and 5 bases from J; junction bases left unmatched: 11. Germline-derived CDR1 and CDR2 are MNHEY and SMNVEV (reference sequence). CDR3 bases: TGTGCCACCACTGAAGGGACTAGCGGCAGAGATACGCAGTATTTT. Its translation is CATTEGTSGRDTQYF.

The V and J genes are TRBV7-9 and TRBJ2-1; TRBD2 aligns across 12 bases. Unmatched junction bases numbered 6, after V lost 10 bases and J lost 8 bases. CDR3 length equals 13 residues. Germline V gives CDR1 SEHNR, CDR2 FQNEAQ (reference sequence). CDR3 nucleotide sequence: TGTGCCACCTCGGGACTAGCGGGCCATGAGCAGTTCTTC. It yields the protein CATSGLAGHEQFF.

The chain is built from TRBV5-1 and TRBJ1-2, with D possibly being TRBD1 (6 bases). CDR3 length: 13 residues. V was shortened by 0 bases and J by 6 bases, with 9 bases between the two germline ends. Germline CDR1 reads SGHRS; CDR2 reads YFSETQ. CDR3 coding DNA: TGCGCCAGCAGCTTGGTGTCAGGGGATGGCTACACCTTC. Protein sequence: CASSLVSGDGYTF.

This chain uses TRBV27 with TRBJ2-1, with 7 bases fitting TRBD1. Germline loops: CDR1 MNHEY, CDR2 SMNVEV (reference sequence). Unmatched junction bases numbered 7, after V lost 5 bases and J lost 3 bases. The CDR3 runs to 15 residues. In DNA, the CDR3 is TGTGCCAGCAGTGCAAGGGGGCGCGTCTACAATGAGCAGTTCTTC. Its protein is CASSARGRVYNEQFF.

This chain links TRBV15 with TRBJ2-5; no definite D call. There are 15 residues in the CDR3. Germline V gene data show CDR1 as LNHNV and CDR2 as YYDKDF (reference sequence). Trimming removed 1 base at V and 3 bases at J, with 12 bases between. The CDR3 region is CATSRGASGKETQYF. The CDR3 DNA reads TGTGCCACCAGCAGAGGAGCCTCTGGGAAAGAGACCCAGTACTTC. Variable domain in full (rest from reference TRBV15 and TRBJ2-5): DAMVIQNPRYQVTQFGKPVTLSCSQTLNHNVMYWYQQKSSQAPKLLFHYYDKDFNNEADTPDNFQSRRPNTSFCFLDIRSPGLGDTAMYLCATSRGASGKETQYFGPGTRLLVL.

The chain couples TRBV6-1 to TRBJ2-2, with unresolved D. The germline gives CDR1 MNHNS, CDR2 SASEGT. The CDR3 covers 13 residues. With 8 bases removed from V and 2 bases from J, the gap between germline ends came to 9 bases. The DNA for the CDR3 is TGTGCCAGCCACCCCGTTAACACCGGGGAGCTGTTTTTT. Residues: CASHPVNTGELFF.

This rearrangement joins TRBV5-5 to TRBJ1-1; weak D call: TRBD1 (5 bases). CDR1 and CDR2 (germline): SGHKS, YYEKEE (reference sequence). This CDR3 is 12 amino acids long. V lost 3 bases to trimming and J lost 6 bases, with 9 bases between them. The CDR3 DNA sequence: TGTGCCAGCAGCTGGGACGCACCTGAAGCTTTCTTT. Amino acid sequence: CASSWDAPEAFF. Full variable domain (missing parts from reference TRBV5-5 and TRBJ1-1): DAGVTQSPTHLIKTRGQQVTLRCSPISGHKSVSWYQQVLGQGPQFIFQYYEKEERGRGNFPDRFSARQFPNYSSELNVNALLLGDSALYLCASSWDAPEAFFGQGTRLTVV.

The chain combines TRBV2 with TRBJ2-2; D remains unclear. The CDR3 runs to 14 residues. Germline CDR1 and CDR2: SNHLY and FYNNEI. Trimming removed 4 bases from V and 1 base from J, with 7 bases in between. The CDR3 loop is CASSATENTGELFF. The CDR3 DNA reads TGTGCCAGCAGTGCCACAGAGAACACCGGGGAGCTGTTTTTT.

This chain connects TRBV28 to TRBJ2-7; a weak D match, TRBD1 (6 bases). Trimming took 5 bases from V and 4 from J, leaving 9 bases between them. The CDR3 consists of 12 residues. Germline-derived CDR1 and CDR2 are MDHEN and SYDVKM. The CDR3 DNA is TGTGCCAGCAGTAATCAGGGGTACGAGCAGTACTTC. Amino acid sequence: CASSNQGYEQYF.

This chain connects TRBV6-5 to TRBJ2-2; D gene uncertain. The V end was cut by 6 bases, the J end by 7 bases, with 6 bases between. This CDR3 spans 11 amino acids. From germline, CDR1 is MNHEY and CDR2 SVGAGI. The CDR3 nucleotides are TGTGCCAGCAGAGAGAGCGGGGAGCTGTTTTTT. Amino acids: CASRESGELFF.

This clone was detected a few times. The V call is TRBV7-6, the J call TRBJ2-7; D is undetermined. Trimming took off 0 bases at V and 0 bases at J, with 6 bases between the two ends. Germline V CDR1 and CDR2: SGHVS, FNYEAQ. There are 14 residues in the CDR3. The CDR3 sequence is CASSLAPTSYEQYF. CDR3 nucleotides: TGTGCCAGCAGCTTAGCACCGACCTCCTACGAGCAGTACTTC.

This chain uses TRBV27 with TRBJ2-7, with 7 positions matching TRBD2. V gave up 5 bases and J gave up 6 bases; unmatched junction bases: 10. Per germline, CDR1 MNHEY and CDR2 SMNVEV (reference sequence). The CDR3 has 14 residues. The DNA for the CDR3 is TGTGCCAGCAGTAGCAGCGGGACCTTCGGCGAGCAGTACTTC. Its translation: CASSSSGTFGEQYF.

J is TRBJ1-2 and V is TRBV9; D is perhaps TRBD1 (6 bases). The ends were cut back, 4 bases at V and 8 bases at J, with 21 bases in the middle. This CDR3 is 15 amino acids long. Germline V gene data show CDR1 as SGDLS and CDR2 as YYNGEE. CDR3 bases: TGTGCCAGCAGCTTCCCAGTCGGGGGGGCGTACGGCTACACCTTC. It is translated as CASSFPVGGAYGYTF.

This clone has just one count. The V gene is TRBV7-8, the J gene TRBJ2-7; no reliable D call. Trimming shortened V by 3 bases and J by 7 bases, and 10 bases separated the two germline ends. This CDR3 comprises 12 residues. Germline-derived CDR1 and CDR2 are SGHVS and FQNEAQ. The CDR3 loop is CASSLGLREQYF. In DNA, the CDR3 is TGTGCCAGCAGCTTGGGCCTTCGGGAGCAGTACTTC.

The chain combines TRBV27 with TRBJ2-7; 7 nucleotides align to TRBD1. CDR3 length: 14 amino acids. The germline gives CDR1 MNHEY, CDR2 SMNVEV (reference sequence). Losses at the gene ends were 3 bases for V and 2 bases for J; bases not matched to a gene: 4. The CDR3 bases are TGTGCCAGCAGTTTGGGGGACAGACCCTACGAGCAGTACTTC. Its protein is CASSLGDRPYEQYF.

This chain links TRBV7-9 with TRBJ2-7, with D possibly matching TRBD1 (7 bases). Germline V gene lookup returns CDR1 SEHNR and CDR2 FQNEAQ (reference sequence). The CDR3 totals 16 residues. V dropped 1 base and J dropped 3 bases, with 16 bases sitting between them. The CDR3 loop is CASSLGAGRGDYEQYF. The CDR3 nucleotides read TGTGCCAGCAGCTTAGGTGCCGGCAGGGGGGACTACGAGCAGTACTTC.

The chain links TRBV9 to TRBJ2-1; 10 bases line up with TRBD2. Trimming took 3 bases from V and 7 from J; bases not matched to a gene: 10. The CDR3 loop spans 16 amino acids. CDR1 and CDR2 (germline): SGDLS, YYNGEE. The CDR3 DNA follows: TGTGCCAGCAGCGCCTCCCCTAGCGGGAGCTCGAATGAGCAGTTCTTC. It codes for CASSASPSGSSNEQFF.

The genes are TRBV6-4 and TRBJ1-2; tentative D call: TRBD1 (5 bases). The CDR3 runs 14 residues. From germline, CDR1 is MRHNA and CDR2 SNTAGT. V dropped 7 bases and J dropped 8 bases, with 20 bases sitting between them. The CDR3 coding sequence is TGTGCCAGCATCTTTCCGGGGCCGGGGTTGGGCTACACCTTC. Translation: CASIFPGPGLGYTF.

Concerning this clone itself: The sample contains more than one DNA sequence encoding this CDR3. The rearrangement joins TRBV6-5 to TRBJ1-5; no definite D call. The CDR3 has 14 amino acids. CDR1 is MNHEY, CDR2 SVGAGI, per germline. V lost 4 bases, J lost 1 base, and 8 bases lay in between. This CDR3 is CASSSGQSNQPQHF. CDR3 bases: TGTGCCAGCAGTTCGGGCCAGAGCAATCAGCCCCAGCATTTT.

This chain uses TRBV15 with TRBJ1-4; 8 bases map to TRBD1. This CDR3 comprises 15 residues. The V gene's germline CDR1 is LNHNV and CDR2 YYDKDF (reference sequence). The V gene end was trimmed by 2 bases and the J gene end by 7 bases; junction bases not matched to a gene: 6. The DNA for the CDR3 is TGTGCCACCAGCAGAACGACAGGGGAGGTTGAAAAACTGTTTTTT. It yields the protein CATSRTTGEVEKLFF.

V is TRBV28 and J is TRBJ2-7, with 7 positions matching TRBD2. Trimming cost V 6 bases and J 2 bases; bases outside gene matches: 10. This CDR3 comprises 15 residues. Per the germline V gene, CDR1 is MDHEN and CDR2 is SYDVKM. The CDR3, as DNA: TGTGCCAGCAGCGCTCTAGCGGAAAATACCTACGAGCAGTACTTC. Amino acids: CASSALAENTYEQYF.

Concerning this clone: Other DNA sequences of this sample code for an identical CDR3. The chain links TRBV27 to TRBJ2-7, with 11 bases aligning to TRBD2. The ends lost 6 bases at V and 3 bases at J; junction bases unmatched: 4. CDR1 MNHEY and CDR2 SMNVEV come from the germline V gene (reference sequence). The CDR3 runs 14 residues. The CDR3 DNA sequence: TGTGCCAGCAGCCCAGGGACTAGCGGCTACGAGCAGTACTTC. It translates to CASSPGTSGYEQYF.

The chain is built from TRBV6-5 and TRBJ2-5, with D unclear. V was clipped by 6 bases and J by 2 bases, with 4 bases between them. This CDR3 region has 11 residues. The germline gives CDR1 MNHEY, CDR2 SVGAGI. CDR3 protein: CASRLQETQYF. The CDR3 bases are TGTGCCAGCAGACTACAAGAGACCCAGTACTTC.

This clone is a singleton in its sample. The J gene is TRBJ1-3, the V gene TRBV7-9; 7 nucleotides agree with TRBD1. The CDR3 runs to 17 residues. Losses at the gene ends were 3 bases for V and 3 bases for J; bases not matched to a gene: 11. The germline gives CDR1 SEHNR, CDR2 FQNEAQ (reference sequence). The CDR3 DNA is TGTGCCAGCAGCTTTATCGGCCAGGGGGTTCGTGGAAACACCATATATTTT. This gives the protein CASSFIGQGVRGNTIYF.

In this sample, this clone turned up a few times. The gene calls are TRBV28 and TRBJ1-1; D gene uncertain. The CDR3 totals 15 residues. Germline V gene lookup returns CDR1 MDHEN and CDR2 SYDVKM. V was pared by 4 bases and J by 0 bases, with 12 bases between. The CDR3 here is CASSSSSFLNTEAFF. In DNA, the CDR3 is TGTGCCAGCAGTTCCTCCTCCTTTCTGAACACTGAAGCTTTCTTT.

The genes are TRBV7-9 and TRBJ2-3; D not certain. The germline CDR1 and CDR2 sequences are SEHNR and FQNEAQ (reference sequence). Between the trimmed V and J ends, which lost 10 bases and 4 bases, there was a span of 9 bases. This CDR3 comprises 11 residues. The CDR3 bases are TGTGCCACCACCTCGGCAGATACGCAGTATTTT. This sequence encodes CATTSADTQYF.